The 20 T cell receptor beta chains listed next were all sequenced from one sample in a study of regulatory T cells in long-lasting Graves disease. The time point was: newly diagnosed GD, antithyroid drugs for less than 3 months. Making the TCR library involved RNA that had been extracted from PBMCs. Building the TCR beta libraries relied on iRepertoire HTBI primers, and CDR3 regions underwent Arm-PCR. TCRdb reanalysed the multiplex PCR reads using MiXCR and keeps one entry per CDR3 protein. The sample records about 540,000 distinct CDR3 sequences, 13% being singletons. This sample also belongs to another study, concerning T cells in Graves' hyperthyroidism and ophthalmopathy.

Source: peripheral blood mononuclear cells (PBMCs), taken at new diagnosis, from a patient treated with antithyroid drugs. The receptors here all came from a man aged 25 to 45 with Graves disease.

Concerning this clonotype: A far larger clone differs by one base, so this is likely a read error. This sequence joins TRBV2 and TRBJ2-7; D is possibly TRBD2 (7 bases). There are 15 residues in the CDR3. The V gene lost 7 bases and the J gene lost 7 bases, with 23 bases spanning the gap. CDR1 is SNHLY, CDR2 FYNNEI, per germline. This CDR3 reads CASIRGGAGHNEQYF. The CDR3 DNA reads as TGTGCCAGCATTCGAGGGGGGGCGGGACACAATGAGCAGTACTTC.

This clonotype was counted at least ten times. CDR3 DNA: TGCAGCATTAGCGGGAGTAACCGGAATGAGCAGTTCTTC. Protein product: CSISGSNRNEQFF. The chain recombines TRBV29-1 with TRBJ2-1, with 9 nucleotides matching TRBD2. Losses at the gene ends were 8 bases for V and 7 bases for J; bases not matched to a gene: 9. This CDR3 has 13 residues. Looked up from germline, CDR1 is SQVTM and CDR2 is ANQGSEA.

This clonotype was counted many times. The CDR3 region has the DNA TGTGCCAGCAGCTTAGTGGAGGACGGCTTGAATGAGCAGTTCTTC. Encoded protein: CASSLVEDGLNEQFF. This chain joins TRBV7-9 and TRBJ2-1, with TRBD2 as a possible D gene (5 bases). This CDR3 is 15 amino acids long. V lost 1 base and J lost 7, with 14 bases in between. Germline CDR1 and CDR2: SEHNR and FQNEAQ (reference sequence).

This clonotype occurred many times. The chain has TRBV5-8 and TRBJ2-3, with a weak D call TRBD2 (5 bases). Germline V gene data show CDR1 as SGHTS and CDR2 as YDEGEE. This CDR3 spans 15 amino acids. The V end lost 1 base, the J end lost 0 bases, and 9 bases lay between the germline ends. As DNA, the CDR3 is TGTGCCAGCAGCTTGTGGGCGGGCAGCACAGATACGCAGTATTTT. This translates into CASSLWAGSTDTQYF.

This clonotype has only a few counts. The J gene is TRBJ2-1, the V gene TRBV12-3 or TRBV12-4, with D perhaps matching TRBD1 (6 bases). The CDR3 has 13 residues. Trimming cost V 4 bases and J 5 bases, with 9 bases left between them. The CDR3 reads CASSSPGDNEQFF. CDR3 coding DNA: TGTGCCAGCAGTTCTCCAGGGGACAATGAGCAGTTCTTC.

This clonotype was detected a few times. The V gene is TRBV7-9, the J gene TRBJ1-1, with a weak D call TRBD1 (5 bases). The germline gives CDR1 SEHNR, CDR2 FQNEAQ (reference sequence). Trimming shortened V by 5 bases and J by 4 bases, and 11 bases separated the two germline ends. CDR3 length equals 13 residues. CDR3 sequence reads: CASSPGYPTEAFF. The DNA of the CDR3 is TGTGCCAGCAGCCCAGGGTATCCCACTGAAGCTTTCTTT.

This clonotype has at least ten counts. The chain recombines TRBV10-1 with TRBJ2-2, with 7 bases matching TRBD2. J gave up 1 base and V 7 bases, and 6 bases lay outside the gene matches. This CDR3 comprises 15 residues. The germline V gene encodes CDR1 WNHNN and CDR2 SYGVQD (reference sequence). The CDR3 here is CASTNAGENTGELFF. For the CDR3, the DNA is TGCGCCAGCACAAACGCGGGAGAGAACACCGGGGAGCTGTTTTTT.

For this clonotype: The germline gene is not matched at one end of the junction; a read error may be the cause. V and J are TRBV20-1 and TRBJ2-1; 10 bases fit TRBD2. Germline V gene lookup returns CDR1 DFQATT and CDR2 SNEGSKA (reference sequence). This CDR3 is 17 amino acids long. CDR3 region: CSASTSGTQLLNNEQLF. CDR3 sequence (DNA): TGCAGTGCTAGCACTAGCGGGACCCAGCTCCTAAACAATGAGCAGCTCTTC.

The CDR3 spells CASSPGLPDTQYF. CDR3 nucleotides: TGTGCCAGCAGCCCCGGACTACCTGATACGCAGTATTTT. The chain carries TRBV7-2 and TRBJ2-3; D is possibly TRBD2 (6 bases). Trimming pared 5 bases from V and 6 bases from J, leaving 12 bases between. The length of the CDR3 is 13 residues. CDR1 is SGHTA, CDR2 FQGNSA, per germline. The full variable domain, in which reference TRBV7-2 and TRBJ2-3 provide the parts outside the CDR3, is GAGVSQSPSNKVTEKGKDVELRCDPISGHTALYWYRQSLGQGLEFLIYFQGNSAPDKSGLPSDRFSAERTGGSVSTLTIQRTQQEDSAVYLCASSPGLPDTQYFGPGTRLTVL.

In its sample, this clonotype was seen many times. The chain couples TRBV20-1 to TRBJ2-7; 7 bases map to TRBD1. The germline CDR1 and CDR2 sequences are DFQATT and SNEGSKA (reference sequence). CDR3 length: 14 residues. Trimming cost V 5 bases and J 4 bases; bases outside gene matches: 11. The CDR3: CSAPESGTAYEQYF. CDR3 DNA: TGCAGTGCTCCGGAATCCGGGACAGCTTACGAGCAGTACTTC.

This clonotype was observed at least ten times. The chain uses TRBV9 and TRBJ2-7; D may be TRBD1 or TRBD2 (5 bases each). Trimming left V 4 bases short and J 0 bases short, with 14 bases between. In germline, CDR1 is SGDLS, CDR2 YYNGEE. This CDR3 has 15 residues. This CDR3 reads CASSPWDQSSYEQYF. The CDR3 DNA sequence: TGTGCCAGCAGCCCCTGGGACCAAAGCTCCTACGAGCAGTACTTC. Using reference TRBV9 and TRBJ2-7 for the parts outside the CDR3, the full variable domain is DSGVTQTPKHLITATGQRVTLRCSPRSGDLSVYWYQQSLDQGLQFLIQYYNGEERAKGNILERFSAQQFPDLHSELNLSSLELGDSALYFCASSPWDQSSYEQYFGPGTRLTVT.

V gene TRBV7-6 combines with J gene TRBJ2-2; D perhaps matches TRBD2 (6 bases). The V end lost 5 bases, the J end lost 4 bases, and 11 bases lay between the germline ends. CDR1 and CDR2 from the germline V gene are SGHVS and FNYEAQ. The CDR3 consists of 14 residues. The CDR3 nucleotides read TGTGCCAGCAGCGAGACTAGTTTCACCGGGGAGCTGTTTTTT. It yields the protein CASSETSFTGELFF.

In DNA form, the CDR3 reads TGTGCCAGTAGTATGTCTACTAGGGCAGACTACGAGCAGTACTTC. It codes for CASSMSTRADYEQYF. The chain uses TRBV19 and TRBJ2-7; maybe TRBD2 (5 bases). Trimming left V 3 bases short and J 3 bases short, with 15 bases between. This CDR3 is built from 15 residues. CDR1 and CDR2 (germline): LNHDA, SQIVND (reference sequence).

In regard to this clonotype: A far larger clone is one base from this, pointing to a likely read error. The DNA of the CDR3 is TGCGCCAGCAGCATCGGGACTAGCCAAGAGACCCGGTACTTC. Residues: CASSIGTSQETRYF. The rearrangement uses TRBV13 and TRBJ2-5, with 9 bases matching TRBD2. Germline V gene lookup returns CDR1 PRHDT and CDR2 FYEKMQ (reference sequence). The CDR3 length is 14 residues.

The V call is TRBV15, the J call TRBJ2-7; 11 bases are a match to TRBD1. V was pared by 2 bases and J by 5 bases, with 5 bases of the junction left unmatched. This CDR3 spans 15 amino acids. CDR1 LNHNV and CDR2 YYDKDF come from the germline V gene (reference sequence). The CDR3: CATSRNRDRGDEQYF. As DNA, the CDR3 is TGTGCCACCAGCAGAAACCGGGACAGGGGGGACGAGCAGTACTTC.

This clonotype was counted a few times. Just one base apart from a much larger clone, this may be a read error. The chain joins TRBV6-2 or TRBV6-3 to TRBJ1-5, with 7 bases lining up with TRBD1. With 4 bases clipped from V and 6 bases from J, the junction kept 6 bases outside the gene matches. Per the germline V gene, CDR1 is MNHEY and CDR2 is SVGEGT. This CDR3 has 14 residues. Here the CDR3 reads CASSSERDSQPQHF. The CDR3 nucleotides read TGTGCCAGCAGTTCGGAGAGGGACAGTCAGCCCCAGCATTTT.

V gene TRBV5-1 combines with J gene TRBJ2-7, with TRBD2 matching over 10 bases. The germline gives CDR1 SGHRS, CDR2 YFSETQ. This CDR3 contains 15 residues. V lost 4 bases to trimming and J lost 5 bases; unmatched junction nucleotides: 9. CDR3 sequence reads: CASSPEEREGHEQYF. CDR3 nucleotides: TGCGCCAGCAGCCCGGAGGAGCGGGAGGGCCACGAGCAGTACTTC.

The sample holds many counts of this clonotype. The chain is built from TRBV7-9 and TRBJ1-5; 8 bases line up with TRBD1. The J segment lost 6 bases and the V segment lost 5 bases, leaving 6 bases of the junction unmatched. Germline CDR1 reads SEHNR; CDR2 reads FQNEAQ (reference sequence). CDR3 length: 14 amino acids. This CDR3 is CASSRDRGGQPQHF. The CDR3 nucleotides read TGTGCCAGCAGCCGAGACAGGGGTGGTCAGCCCCAGCATTTT.

CDR3 nucleotide sequence: TGTGCCAGCAGTTACGGGGCGGGAGGGAACACCGGGGAGCTGTTTTTT. It encodes CASSYGAGGNTGELFF. V gene TRBV6-2 or TRBV6-3 combines with J gene TRBJ2-2, with 8 bases aligning to TRBD2. The ends lost 2 bases at V and 1 base at J; junction bases unmatched: 3. Germline CDR1 MNHEY, CDR2 SVGEGT. The CDR3 is 16 amino acids.

The table lists this clonotype with many counts. This rearrangement joins TRBV20-1 to TRBJ2-7, with D uncertain. V gave up 3 bases and J gave up 1 base, with 7 bases separating them. CDR3 length: 12 amino acids. The germline gives CDR1 DFQATT, CDR2 SNEGSKA (reference sequence). The CDR3 DNA reads TGCAGTGCTAGGCCTCGATCCTACGAGCAGTACTTC. It translates to CSARPRSYEQYF.